Here is one T cell receptor (beta chain) with its context. What it recognizes is unknown. These data belong to a study of cytomegalovirus exposure and HLA in healthy donors. Broader study findings: Some V segments, TRBV6-2 and TRBV6-3 among them, were indistinguishable and were therefore excluded. A later analysis linked around 17,000 TCR beta sequences to HLA alleles at 0.05 false discovery rate. Later, an analysis found that common viral pathogens appeared to be linked with several of the most significant clusters. Presence/absence analyses assumed roughly uniform sequencing depth across donors.

Looked up from germline, CDR1 is LGHNA and CDR2 is YSLEER. There are 15 residues in the CDR3. V lost 1 base, J lost 7 bases, and 16 bases lay in between. Both 60 Vbeta primers and 13 Jbeta primers went into the PCR. Here immunoSEQ multiplex PCR was the method, and the copy in TCRdb shows in-frame clones only, minus some. The profile shows around 190,000 clones, less than 85% of them singletons. This chain links TRBV4-3 with TRBJ1-2, with D perhaps matching TRBD1 (5 bases). Sequenced sample: PBMCs. This receptor was taken from a middle-aged man in good health and CMV-seronegative. The CDR3, as DNA: TGCGCCAGCAGCCAAGGGACCCAAAGGGGTACTGGCTACACCTTC. Its protein product is CASSQGTQRGTGYTF.